This TCR beta chain derives from a study of blood T cell repertoires in COVID-19. On the study more broadly: Donors in the United States, Italy and Spain gave samples during acute or convalescent COVID-19.

Trimming left V 2 bases short and J 2 bases short, with 13 bases between. This CDR3 is 16 amino acids long. Germline CDR1 is SGHTS and CDR2 is YDEGEE. Data came from immunoSEQ multiplex PCR; TCRdb stores just in-frame clones and leaves some out. The profile shows around 100,000 clones, 75% to 90% of them singletons. The sequencing sample was made of peripheral blood. The rearrangement joins TRBV5-8 to TRBJ2-2, with D possibly matching TRBD1 (6 bases). The source is an elderly man with acute or convalescent COVID-19. The CDR3: CASSFLRGGNTGELFF. The CDR3 region has the DNA TGTGCCAGCAGCTTCCTACGAGGGGGTAACACCGGGGAGCTGTTTTTT.